This passage covers 25 T cell receptor beta chains from one sample sequenced in a study of blood T cell repertoires in COVID-19. This table comes from immunoSEQ multiplex PCR, and its TCRdb copy is limited to in-frame clones, with some not included. The sample consists of about 140,000 clones, approximately 90% of them appearing once. The sequenced sample consisted of peripheral blood. These receptors all come from an elderly woman with acute or convalescent COVID-19.

V and J are TRBV7-2 and TRBJ1-3; 7 nucleotides match TRBD1. Germline assignment: CDR1 SGHTA and CDR2 FQGNSA. The ends lost 0 bases at V and 2 bases at J; junction bases unmatched: 4. This CDR3 spans 16 amino acids. The CDR3 is CASSLAQGGTGNTIYF. Here the CDR3 DNA reads TGTGCCAGCAGCTTAGCCCAGGGGGGCACTGGAAACACCATATATTTT.

This chain connects TRBV30 to TRBJ2-5; the D is unclear. CDR1 is GTSNPN and CDR2 is SVGIG in the germline V gene (reference sequence). V lost 0 bases to trimming and J lost 1 base, with 6 bases between them. CDR3 length equals 13 residues. Here the CDR3 reads CAWSVLIQETQYF. The CDR3 bases are TGTGCCTGGAGTGTACTGATCCAAGAGACCCAGTACTTC.

This sequence joins TRBV6-4 and TRBJ1-5; 7 bases are shared with TRBD1. Trimming cost V 3 bases and J 9 bases; bases outside gene matches: 20. The CDR3 length is 18 residues. Germline values: CDR1 MRHNA, CDR2 SNTAGT. In DNA form, the CDR3 reads TGTGCCAGCAGTGATCCCACAGGGGAACAGGGTTTAAAGTTGCCCCAGCATTTT. This codes for CASSDPTGEQGLKLPQHF.

The chain links TRBV6-5 to TRBJ2-7; 7 bases align to TRBD2. The CDR3 extends over 14 amino acids. V was pared by 7 bases and J by 7 bases, with 13 bases of the junction left unmatched. Germline assignment: CDR1 MNHEY and CDR2 SVGAGI. CDR3 coding DNA: TGTGCCAGCACCCCCTCGGGGGGTACGCTGGAGCAGTACTTC. It encodes CASTPSGGTLEQYF.

This clone was detected only a few times. This sequence joins TRBV6-5 and TRBJ1-2; 8 bases are a match to TRBD1. The V and J ends lost 9 bases and 1 base, in that order; junction bases with no gene match: 10. Germline values: CDR1 MNHEY, CDR2 SVGAGI. The CDR3 loop spans 15 amino acids. The CDR3 coding sequence is TGTGCCAGTCTAGGACAGGGTAGAATTAACTATGGCTACACCTTC. This encodes CASLGQGRINYGYTF.

The genes are TRBV5-1 and TRBJ2-2, with a tentative D call TRBD2 (5 bases). This CDR3 spans 15 amino acids. From germline, CDR1 is SGHRS and CDR2 YFSETQ. Trimming shortened V by 7 bases and J by 1 base, and 14 bases separated the two germline ends. The CDR3 coding sequence is TGCGCCAGCCACCCACATGGAGGGAACACCGGGGAGCTGTTTTTT. Its protein product is CASHPHGGNTGELFF.

The CDR3 loop is CASSFRWQQDEGEQFF. As DNA, the CDR3 is TGTGCCAGCAGTTTCAGATGGCAACAGGACGAAGGTGAGCAGTTCTTC. This chain uses TRBV27 with TRBJ2-1; D perhaps matches TRBD1 (5 bases). V was shortened by 3 bases and J by 9 bases, with 21 bases between the two germline ends. This CDR3 comprises 16 residues. CDR1 and CDR2 from the germline V gene are MNHEY and SMNVEV (reference sequence).

The chain employs TRBV27 and TRBJ1-2; D uncertain. Trimming took off 3 bases at V and 4 bases at J, with 12 bases between the two ends. This CDR3 has 14 amino acids. Germline assignment: CDR1 MNHEY and CDR2 SMNVEV (reference sequence). The CDR3 sequence is CASSLAASTYGYTF. In nucleotides, the CDR3 is TGTGCCAGCAGTTTGGCGGCAAGTACCTATGGCTACACCTTC.

V usage is TRBV12-3 or TRBV12-4 and J usage is TRBJ1-1; D gene ambiguous. V lost 4 bases to trimming and J lost 8 bases, with 8 bases between them. There are 11 residues in the CDR3. The CDR3 spells CASSYGPEAFF. CDR3 DNA: TGTGCCAGCAGTTATGGGCCAGAAGCTTTCTTT.

The V and J genes are TRBV30 and TRBJ1-1; 7 bases align to TRBD1. CDR1 is GTSNPN and CDR2 is SVGIG in the germline V gene (reference sequence). The CDR3 is made up of 16 amino acids. J gave up 1 base and V 1 base, and 9 bases lay outside the gene matches. CDR3 coding DNA: TGTGCCTGGAGTGCTCCTCGACAGGGAGCGAACACTGAAGCTTTCTTT. As protein: CAWSAPRQGANTEAFF.

This chain connects TRBV6-5 to TRBJ2-7; the D gene is possibly TRBD2 (5 bases). Per germline, CDR1 MNHEY and CDR2 SVGAGI. The CDR3 loop spans 15 amino acids. The germline V and J ends were trimmed by 0 bases and 2 bases, with 11 bases remaining between them. CDR3 in amino acids: CASSYSYTGAYEQYF. The CDR3 nucleotides read TGTGCCAGCAGTTACTCGTACACCGGGGCCTACGAGCAGTACTTC.

V and J are TRBV6-2 or TRBV6-3 and TRBJ2-5; D gene uncertain. The CDR3 totals 12 residues. The germline gives CDR1 MNHEY, CDR2 SVGEGT. The V and J ends lost 2 bases and 6 bases respectively, with 7 bases between them. The CDR3 sequence: CASSYLSQTQYF. CDR3 DNA sequence: TGTGCCAGCAGTTACCTCTCTCAGACCCAGTACTTC.

With respect to this clone: This same CDR3 is encoded by further DNA sequences in the sample. The chain joins TRBV12-3 or TRBV12-4 to TRBJ1-2; D unclear. The V end was cut by 3 bases, the J end by 0 bases, with 5 bases between. There are 13 residues in the CDR3. The CDR3 DNA sequence: TGTGCCAGCAGTTTTGGCCCTAACTATGGCTACACCTTC. Residues: CASSFGPNYGYTF.

The gene calls are TRBV30 and TRBJ2-2; D call uncertain. CDR1 is GTSNPN and CDR2 is SVGIG in the germline V gene (reference sequence). This CDR3 contains 13 residues. V was cut by 3 bases and J by 6 bases, with 11 bases left in between. Written as DNA, the CDR3 is TGTGCCTGGAGCCCCGATACGGCCGGGGAGCTGTTTTTT. The encoded protein is CAWSPDTAGELFF.

This clone came up a few times. The chain joins TRBV28 to TRBJ1-2; 9 bases are a match to TRBD1. This CDR3 is built from 17 residues. Per the germline V gene, CDR1 is MDHEN and CDR2 is SYDVKM. J gave up 4 bases and V 7 bases, and 16 bases lay outside the gene matches. CDR3 protein: CASTTPGQGSHFYGYTF. Here the CDR3 DNA reads TGTGCCAGCACAACCCCGGGACAGGGATCCCACTTCTATGGCTACACCTTC.

The V and J genes are TRBV11-3 and TRBJ1-1, with 9 bases that match TRBD1. This CDR3 is 14 amino acids long. From germline, CDR1 is SGHNT and CDR2 YENEEA. Losses at the gene ends were 2 bases for V and 3 bases for J; bases not matched to a gene: 1. In DNA form, the CDR3 reads TGTGCCAGCAGCTTAAGGACAGGGGACACTGAAGCTTTCTTT. As protein: CASSLRTGDTEAFF.

This chain joins TRBV18 and TRBJ2-1; 8 bases are a match to TRBD1. The V and J ends lost 3 bases and 9 bases, in that order; junction bases with no gene match: 7. The length of the CDR3 is 14 residues. Germline V CDR1 and CDR2: KGHSH, LQKENI. CDR3 amino acids: CASSPVDREFEQFF. CDR3 DNA sequence: TGTGCCAGCTCACCGGTGGACAGGGAGTTTGAGCAGTTCTTC.

V and J are TRBV5-1 and TRBJ1-1; perhaps TRBD1 as D (6 bases). V gave up 4 bases and J gave up 4 bases, with 14 bases separating them. Germline V gene sequence: CDR1 SGHRS, CDR2 YFSETQ. CDR3 length: 14 residues. CDR3 in DNA: TGCGCCAGCAGCAACCTCAGGGGACCCACTGAAGCTTTCTTT. Protein sequence: CASSNLRGPTEAFF.

This sequence joins TRBV9 and TRBJ2-1; no firm D call. The germline gives CDR1 SGDLS, CDR2 YYNGEE. V was clipped by 3 bases and J by 4 bases, with 5 bases between them. The CDR3 is 12 amino acids. In DNA, the CDR3 is TGTGCCAGCAGCGACAGTTACAATGAGCAGTTCTTC. Translated: CASSDSYNEQFF.

This clone was observed a few times. This chain joins TRBV6-2 or TRBV6-3 and TRBJ2-5; D possibly corresponds to TRBD1 (5 bases). Germline values: CDR1 MNHEY, CDR2 SVGEGT. V gave up 2 bases and J gave up 3 bases, with 16 bases separating them. The CDR3 runs 16 residues. The CDR3 DNA reads as TGTGCCAGCAGTTACCTCGAGGAAGGGGCCGAAGAGACCCAGTACTTC. Translation gives CASSYLEEGAEETQYF.

A remark on this clone: A read error may account for a junction end that differs from germline. The chain is built from TRBV7-7 and TRBJ2-2; 11 bases align to TRBD2. Germline V gene lookup returns CDR1 SSHAT and CDR2 FNYEAQ (reference sequence). This CDR3 spans 16 amino acids. The CDR3 region has the DNA TGTGCTAGCAGCACCATAGCGGGGGGGCTCACCGGGGAGCTGTTTTTT. It translates to CASSTIAGGLTGELFF.

The chain couples TRBV6-5 to TRBJ1-6; D is undetermined. V lost 6 bases and J 8 bases, leaving 11 bases between the germline ends. The CDR3 is 13 residues long. CDR1 and CDR2 (germline): MNHEY, SVGAGI. CDR3 sequence (DNA): TGTGCCAGCAGCCTAATGAGGGATTCACCCCTCCACTTT. Its translation: CASSLMRDSPLHF.

This chain's CDR3 is CASSLYRDRYGYTF. The CDR3 bases are TGTGCCAGCAGCCTGTACCGGGATCGCTATGGCTACACCTTC. The genes are TRBV5-6 and TRBJ1-2, with D unresolved. Per germline, CDR1 SGHDT and CDR2 YYEEEE. CDR3 length: 14 amino acids. V lost 4 bases, J lost 4 bases, and 14 bases lay in between.

This clone was seen only once. The V gene is TRBV6-5, the J gene TRBJ2-3, with 7 bases fitting TRBD2. Germline-derived CDR1 and CDR2 are MNHEY and SVGAGI. V was pared by 6 bases and J by 1 base, with 7 bases of the junction left unmatched. The CDR3 contains 15 residues. The CDR3: CASRLAAGGTDTQYF. The DNA for the CDR3 is TGTGCCAGCAGGCTAGCGGCGGGGGGCACAGATACGCAGTATTTT.

This sequence joins TRBV18 and TRBJ1-5; 7 nucleotides line up with TRBD1. Germline CDR1 reads KGHSH; CDR2 reads LQKENI. J was trimmed by 3 bases and V by 6 bases; bases with no gene match: 5. The CDR3 is made up of 14 amino acids. Here the CDR3 reads CASSQTGNNQPQHF. As DNA, the CDR3 is TGTGCCAGCTCTCAGACAGGGAACAATCAGCCCCAGCATTTT.